What follows are 9 T cell receptor beta chains derived from one specimen sequenced in a study of cytomegalovirus exposure and HLA in healthy donors. The PCR was carried out with 60 Vbeta primers and 13 Jbeta primers. Sequenced by immunoSEQ multiplex PCR; TCRdb stores in-frame clones only, minus some. The sample lists under 200,000 clones; approximately 70% were seen once. The sequenced sample was PBMCs. These receptors all come from a middle-aged woman in good health and CMV-seropositive.

This CDR3 is CASQTGSSYEQYF. In nucleotides, the CDR3 is TGTGCCAGCCAGACAGGCAGCTCCTACGAGCAGTACTTC. The chain is built from TRBV6-1 and TRBJ2-7; tentatively, D is TRBD1 (6 bases). Trimming took off 8 bases at V and 0 bases at J, with 11 bases between the two ends. The CDR3 contains 13 residues. Germline CDR1 and CDR2: MNHNS and SASEGT.

This clone was counted between two and nine times. V gene TRBV4-3 combines with J gene TRBJ2-5; 8 nucleotides agree with TRBD2. The CDR3 has 15 residues. Germline CDR1 reads LGHNA; CDR2 reads YSLEER. V lost 1 base and J lost 5; bases outside the gene matches: 6. The chain's CDR3 is CASSQAGLAHETQYF. CDR3 DNA: TGCGCCAGCAGCCAAGCCGGACTAGCACACGAGACCCAGTACTTC.

Concerning this clone: This CDR3 is also generated by other DNA sequences in the sample. The chain has TRBV18 and TRBJ2-7, with TRBD1 matching over 8 bases. Germline CDR1 is KGHSH and CDR2 is LQKENI. The CDR3 has 14 amino acids. The trim removed 2 bases at V and 2 bases at J, leaving 2 bases unmatched. The CDR3 DNA is TGTGCCAGCTCACCAGGACAGGGAACCTACGAGCAGTACTTC. Protein: CASSPGQGTYEQYF.

The chain links TRBV10-2 to TRBJ2-7; 8 bases line up with TRBD1. With 0 bases clipped from V and 4 bases from J, the junction kept 11 bases outside the gene matches. The CDR3 has 17 residues. CDR1 is WSHSY, CDR2 SAAADI, per germline. The CDR3 spells CASSESFDQGAGYEQYF. CDR3 coding DNA: TGCGCCAGCAGTGAGTCTTTTGATCAGGGGGCAGGGTACGAGCAGTACTTC.

J is TRBJ2-7 and V is TRBV4-1; D remains ambiguous. The V gene's germline CDR1 is MGHRA and CDR2 YSYEKL. CDR3 length: 14 amino acids. V lost 0 bases and J lost 3, with 9 bases in between. CDR3 residues: CASSQDPQVYEQYF. The CDR3 DNA is TGCGCCAGCAGCCAAGATCCCCAGGTCTACGAGCAGTACTTC.

The rearrangement joins TRBV14 to TRBJ2-2; perhaps TRBD1 as D (5 bases). Per the germline V gene, CDR1 is SGHDN and CDR2 is FVKESK. The ends were cut back, 1 base at V and 10 bases at J, with 10 bases in the middle. This CDR3 contains 13 residues. CDR3 nucleotides: TGTGCCAGCAGCCAAGTAGGCAGGGTGGAGCTGTTTTTT. Translation gives CASSQVGRVELFF.

In its sample, this clone was seen once. V and J are TRBV7-6 and TRBJ2-7, with 9 nucleotides matching TRBD2. The CDR3 runs to 15 residues. V dropped 5 bases and J dropped 3; count of bases not matched to a gene: 8. The germline V gene has CDR1 SGHVS and CDR2 FNYEAQ. Written as DNA, the CDR3 is TGTGCCAGCAGCCTCGAGGCGGGGGGGAACTACGAGCAGTACTTC. Translating gives CASSLEAGGNYEQYF.

The chain combines TRBV15 with TRBJ1-2; D gene unclear. CDR3 length: 15 residues. V lost 0 bases and J 4 bases, leaving 12 bases between the germline ends. Germline V lookup: CDR1 LNHNV, CDR2 YYDKDF (reference sequence). Here the CDR3 reads CATSRDTTSLYGYTF. The CDR3 DNA reads as TGTGCCACCAGCAGAGATACAACATCCCTCTATGGCTACACCTTC.

V gene TRBV7-2 combines with J gene TRBJ2-7; TRBD1 aligns across 11 bases. The CDR3 consists of 16 residues. Germline CDR1 and CDR2: SGHTA and FQGNSA. The V gene end was trimmed by 5 bases and the J gene end by 5 bases; junction bases not matched to a gene: 11. This CDR3 reads CASSPLGQGARHEQYF. CDR3 nucleotides: TGTGCCAGCAGCCCTCTAGGACAGGGGGCCAGACACGAGCAGTACTTC.